These T cell receptor beta chains were read from a single sample in a study of beta chain features in type 1 diabetes. Clones were sequenced by immunoSEQ multiplex PCR, and TCRdb holds only the in-frame ones, with some missing. The table shows about 350,000 clones, with roughly 21% occurring only once. Sequencing input: naive CD4+ T cells from blood. These TCRs come from a woman younger than 35 in good health. The CDR3 runs from the conserved cysteine through the conserved F or W. Fields, in order: J gene, V gene, clone size, D gene, CDR3 DNA, CDR3 protein. D genes are given only for firm matches. Not all rows give a size; the values are once, few, many and, for expanded clones, a class.

TRBJ2-5 | TRBV5-1 | - | TRBD1 | TGCGCCAGCAGCGTTACGACAGGGGTGGGGGAGACCCAGTACTTC | CASSVTTGVGETQYF
TRBJ2-7 | TRBV6-5 | - | - | TGTGCCAGCAGAAGACTACAGGGGAGGTACGAGCAGTACTTC | CASRRLQGRYEQYF
TRBJ2-3 | TRBV30 | few | - | TGTGCCTGGAGTGCCACTAGCTCTTTGAAAGATACGCAGTATTTT | CAWSATSSLKDTQYF
TRBJ2-7 | TRBV30 | - | - | TGTGCCTGGAGTCTTGGGGGGGGGCCCTACGAGCAGTACTTC | CAWSLGGGPYEQYF
TRBJ1-1 | TRBV5-1 | - | - | TGCGCCAGCAGCTTGGTTTCTGCAGGGGAAAAAACTGAAGCTTTCTTT | CASSLVSAGEKTEAFF
TRBJ1-2 | TRBV7-3 | - | TRBD1 | TGTGCCAGCAGCTTACAGGGGGCAGGCTATGGCTACACCTTC | CASSLQGAGYGYTF
TRBJ1-5 | TRBV9 | - | TRBD1 | TGTGCCAGCAGCCCAGGGACAGGGGCGTATAGCAATCAGCCCCAGCATTTT | CASSPGTGAYSNQPQHF
TRBJ2-1 | TRBV19 | - | - | TGTGCCACCAGGTACTCCTACAATGAGCAGTTCTTC | CATRYSYNEQFF
TRBJ1-1 | TRBV7-2 | - | - | TGTGCCAGCAGCTTTGACAGATTGAACACTGAAGCTTTCTTT | CASSFDRLNTEAFF
TRBJ2-2 | TRBV5-1 | once | TRBD1 | TGCGCCAGCAGCCCAACAGGGGTCACCGGGGAGCTGTTTTTT | CASSPTGVTGELFF
TRBJ2-1 | TRBV29-1 | few | TRBD2 | TGCAGCGTTGCTACGGGGGGGGCCGGATATGAGCAGTTCTTC | CSVATGGAGYEQFF
TRBJ2-7 | TRBV14 | - | - | TGTGCCAGCAGCCAAGGGGATAGGGGCGAGCAGTACTTC | CASSQGDRGEQYF
TRBJ1-2 | TRBV27 | - | - | TGTGCCAGCAGAAGGGGCCAAAACTATGGCTACACCTTC | CASRRGQNYGYTF
TRBJ2-2 | TRBV4-3 | - | TRBD1 | TGCGCCAGCAGCCAAGGGACAGGGAACACCGGGGAGCTGTTTTTT | CASSQGTGNTGELFF
TRBJ1-2 | TRBV7-2 | few | - | TGTGCCAGCAGCCGACAGGACTATGGCTACACCTTC | CASSRQDYGYTF
TRBJ1-2 | TRBV5-1 | - | - | TGCGCCAGCATGGAGGGGCCGCCTAACTATGGCTACACCTTC | CASMEGPPNYGYTF
TRBJ2-7 | TRBV5-1 | - | TRBD1 | TGCGCCAGCAGCTCACGACAGGGACCAGCCTACGAGCAGTACTTC | CASSSRQGPAYEQYF